Below are 4 T cell receptor beta chains sequenced from a single sample in a study of neoadjuvant anti-PD-1 for oral cavity cancer. Produced via immunoSEQ multiplex PCR; TCRdb's table is partial and in-frame only. The sample contains tens of thousands of clones, roughly nine tenths of which appear only once. This sample's time point: after neoadjuvant nivolumab, at surgical resection. The specimen was PBMCs, collected after nivolumab (anti-PD-1) treatment. These receptors came from a person aged 35 to 85 with oral cavity squamous cell carcinoma.

The chain recombines TRBV4-1 with TRBJ2-3; TRBD2 matches 8 bases. Germline V gene data show CDR1 as MGHRA and CDR2 as YSYEKL. J was trimmed by 2 bases and V by 0 bases; bases with no gene match: 4. The CDR3 has 16 amino acids. The DNA of the CDR3 is TGCGCCAGCAGCCAAGAGGTAGCGGGGATCACAGATACGCAGTATTTT. It codes for CASSQEVAGITDTQYF.

The chain is built from TRBV5-5 and TRBJ1-1; D remains unclear. CDR1 and CDR2 (germline): SGHKS, YYEKEE (reference sequence). The V and J ends lost 0 bases and 6 bases respectively, with 15 bases between them. This CDR3 is 15 amino acids long. The DNA for the CDR3 is TGTGCCAGCAGCTTGGAAGGCCGCGGCGGCGCTGAAGCTTTCTTT. It specifies CASSLEGRGGAEAFF.

The rearrangement uses TRBV7-8 and TRBJ1-2; the D gene is possibly TRBD1 (5 bases). This CDR3 comprises 16 residues. Germline V CDR1 and CDR2: SGHVS, FQNEAQ. V lost 2 bases and J 8 bases, leaving 21 bases between the germline ends. The CDR3 here is CASSLRDLLFPLGYTF. The CDR3 DNA sequence: TGTGCCAGCAGCTTAAGGGACCTATTGTTTCCTCTAGGCTACACCTTC.

This clone was counted a single time. Additional DNA sequences in this sample encode the identical CDR3. V gene TRBV6-1 combines with J gene TRBJ2-1; 8 bases line up with TRBD2. Trimming cost V 5 bases and J 8 bases; bases outside gene matches: 5. Germline V lookup: CDR1 MNHNS, CDR2 SASEGT. There are 13 residues in the CDR3. This chain's CDR3 is CASSPAGGDEQFF. Written as DNA, the CDR3 is TGTGCCAGCAGTCCCGCGGGGGGCGATGAGCAGTTCTTC.